The 18 T cell receptor beta chains below all came from one sample that was sequenced in a study of T cells in Graves' hyperthyroidism and ophthalmopathy. Amplified TCR beta CDR3 regions derived from RNA transcripts. First-round RT-PCR with HTBI primers amplified the TCR CDR3 region. TCRdb re-called the multiplex PCR reads through MiXCR, storing one row per CDR3 protein. The table includes around 700,000 distinct CDR3 sequences, roughly a sixth detected once. Sequencing input: blood. These TCRs come from a woman between 45 and 65 years old with Graves' hyperthyroidism that later progressed to Graves' ophthalmopathy.

The V call is TRBV27, the J call TRBJ1-2, with TRBD1 as a possible D gene (6 bases). Germline loops: CDR1 MNHEY, CDR2 SMNVEV (reference sequence). The CDR3 runs 13 residues. Between the trimmed V and J ends, which lost 6 bases and 4 bases, there was a span of 12 bases. The CDR3 sequence: CASSLNRVYGYTF. The CDR3 bases are TGTGCCAGCAGCCTAAACAGGGTCTATGGCTACACCTTC.

This clonotype came up once. A much bigger clone sits one base away, suggesting this may be a read error. V usage is TRBV2 and J usage is TRBJ1-1; D remains unclear. Germline CDR1 is SNHLY and CDR2 is FYNNEI. The CDR3 length is 12 residues. This chain's CDR3 is CVSRRKNTEAFF. Written as DNA, the CDR3 is TGTGTCAGCAGACGCAAGAACACTGAAGCTTTCTTT.

About this clonotype: This clone may be a read error of a much larger clone one base away. The V gene is TRBV18, the J gene TRBJ2-2, with D uncertain. The length of the CDR3 is 15 residues. Per the germline V gene, CDR1 is KGHSH and CDR2 is LQKENI. The V and J ends lost 6 bases and 0 bases respectively, with 11 bases between them. CDR3 bases: TGTGCCAGCTCCGAAGAGACGGCGAACACCGGGGAGCTGTTTTTT. Protein product: CASSEETANTGELFF.

This clonotype appeared a few times. The chain has TRBV4-1 and TRBJ2-7; maybe TRBD1 (6 bases). The CDR3 has 15 amino acids. CDR1 is MGHRA, CDR2 YSYEKL, per germline. V gave up 4 bases and J gave up 6 bases, with 19 bases separating them. CDR3: CASSRSGHQELEQYF. The CDR3 DNA reads as TGCGCCAGCAGCCGTTCGGGACACCAGGAACTCGAGCAGTACTTC.

In its sample, this clonotype was seen many times. The chain carries TRBV2 and TRBJ2-2; tentatively, D is TRBD1 (5 bases). The V gene lost 6 bases and the J gene lost 0 bases, with 8 bases spanning the gap. The CDR3 loop spans 14 amino acids. Germline-derived CDR1 and CDR2 are SNHLY and FYNNEI. The CDR3, as DNA: TGTGCCAGCAGAAGGGGATCGAACACCGGGGAGCTGTTTTTT. Encoded protein: CASRRGSNTGELFF.

At least ten counts were recorded for this clonotype. V usage is TRBV11-2 and J usage is TRBJ2-5, with D perhaps matching TRBD1 (6 bases). The V end lost 0 bases, the J end lost 3 bases, and 11 bases lay between the germline ends. Germline CDR1 is SGHAT and CDR2 is FQNNGV. The CDR3 contains 15 residues. The CDR3 nucleotides are TGTGCCAGCAGCTTAGATTCGGCAGGGGAAGAGACCCAGTACTTC. Its protein product is CASSLDSAGEETQYF.

This clonotype was seen ten or more times. The rearrangement joins TRBV27 to TRBJ2-1; D gene uncertain. Germline CDR1 MNHEY, CDR2 SMNVEV (reference sequence). The CDR3 totals 14 residues. The V and J ends lost 6 bases and 3 bases respectively, with 12 bases between them. The chain's CDR3 is CASRHQLNYNEQFF. CDR3 DNA: TGTGCCAGCAGACACCAACTCAACTACAATGAGCAGTTCTTC.

There are many counts of this clonotype. The chain is built from TRBV12-3 or TRBV12-4 and TRBJ2-7, with D possibly matching TRBD1 (6 bases). This CDR3 contains 16 residues. V gave up 2 bases and J gave up 3 bases, with 17 bases separating them. Here the CDR3 DNA reads TGTGCCAGCAGTTTATGGCCAGGGACATTGGGCTACGAGCAGTACTTC. As protein: CASSLWPGTLGYEQYF.

This clonotype was recorded at least ten times. This chain uses TRBV5-1 with TRBJ1-1; weak D call: TRBD1 (5 bases). V was pared by 5 bases and J by 7 bases, with 9 bases between. Germline V gene sequence: CDR1 SGHRS, CDR2 YFSETQ. The CDR3 totals 11 residues. The CDR3 region is CASSSGLEAFF. The CDR3, as DNA: TGCGCCAGCAGTTCGGGGCTTGAAGCTTTCTTT.

For this clonotype: This may stem from a read error, because a much larger clone lies one nucleotide away. V and J are TRBV30 and TRBJ2-2; tentatively, D is TRBD1 (7 bases). V lost 7 bases and J lost 4, with 16 bases in between. The CDR3 is 14 residues long. Germline V gene sequence: CDR1 GTSNPN, CDR2 SVGIG (reference sequence). The DNA of the CDR3 is TGTGCCTTGGATGGGCAGGGGGGCACCGGGGAGCTGTTTTTT. Translation gives CALDGQGGTGELFF.

This clonotype appeared many times. This chain links TRBV27 with TRBJ1-1, with TRBD1 as a possible D gene (5 bases). V shed 1 base and J shed 0 bases, with 9 bases lying between them. CDR1 is MNHEY and CDR2 is SMNVEV in the germline V gene (reference sequence). This CDR3 contains 15 residues. CDR3 sequence: CASSLLQDMNTEAFF. The CDR3 bases are TGTGCCAGCAGTTTATTGCAGGACATGAACACTGAAGCTTTCTTT.

This clonotype was seen a handful of times. The chain joins TRBV27 to TRBJ2-7; possibly TRBD2 for D (5 bases). CDR1 is MNHEY, CDR2 SMNVEV, per germline (reference sequence). The CDR3 is 13 residues long. V lost 3 bases and J lost 7, with 13 bases in between. CDR3 residues: CASSFADSREQYF. CDR3 bases: TGTGCCAGCAGTTTTGCGGACTCCCGGGAGCAGTACTTC.

This clonotype has just a few counts. The V and J genes are TRBV20-1 and TRBJ2-7; D is undetermined. The germline V gene encodes CDR1 DFQATT and CDR2 SNEGSKA (reference sequence). Trimming took 0 bases from V and 3 from J, leaving 6 bases between them. The CDR3 runs 12 residues. The CDR3 sequence: CSARDQRYEQYF. DNA of the CDR3: TGCAGTGCTAGAGATCAACGCTACGAGCAGTACTTC.

The V call is TRBV7-6, the J call TRBJ2-3; D may match TRBD1 or TRBD2 (5 bases each). The CDR3 consists of 15 residues. Germline CDR1 is SGHVS and CDR2 is FNYEAQ. V dropped 5 bases and J dropped 3 bases, with 15 bases sitting between them. The DNA for the CDR3 is TGTGCCAGCAGCCGCTCGGGGCGAACGACAGATACGCAGTATTTT. Protein product: CASSRSGRTTDTQYF.

There are many counts of this clonotype. V is TRBV5-6 and J is TRBJ1-1, with D possibly being TRBD1 (6 bases). In germline, CDR1 is SGHDT, CDR2 YYEEEE. The CDR3 contains 13 residues. V gave up 3 bases and J gave up 8 bases, with 14 bases separating them. For the CDR3, the DNA is TGTGCCAGCAGCTGGAGGGACACTTCCGAAGCTTTCTTT. It translates to CASSWRDTSEAFF.

The chain is built from TRBV6-1 and TRBJ1-1; no clear D. The CDR3 spans 13 residues. Germline V gene data show CDR1 as MNHNS and CDR2 as SASEGT. V was shortened by 7 bases and J by 4 bases, with 13 bases between the two germline ends. The CDR3 sequence is CASTTETSTEAFF. CDR3 in DNA: TGTGCCAGCACCACGGAGACGAGCACTGAAGCTTTCTTT.

This clonotype was detected many times. The gene calls are TRBV20-1 and TRBJ2-5; D assignment may be TRBD1 or TRBD2 (6 bases each). Germline CDR1 reads DFQATT; CDR2 reads SNEGSKA (reference sequence). The CDR3 length is 14 residues. V was shortened by 0 bases and J by 5 bases, with 13 bases between the two germline ends. CDR3 in amino acids: CSARDGQGRETQYF. As DNA, the CDR3 is TGCAGTGCTAGAGATGGGCAGGGGAGGGAGACCCAGTACTTC.

The chain employs TRBV4-1 and TRBJ1-1; perhaps TRBD1 as D (5 bases). V was cut by 7 bases and J by 0 bases, with 18 bases left in between. The germline V gene has CDR1 MGHRA and CDR2 YSYEKL. The CDR3 extends over 16 amino acids. The DNA of the CDR3 is TGCGCCAGCAAGCTGGACGCACAGGCGGTGAACACTGAAGCTTTCTTT. This translates into CASKLDAQAVNTEAFF.